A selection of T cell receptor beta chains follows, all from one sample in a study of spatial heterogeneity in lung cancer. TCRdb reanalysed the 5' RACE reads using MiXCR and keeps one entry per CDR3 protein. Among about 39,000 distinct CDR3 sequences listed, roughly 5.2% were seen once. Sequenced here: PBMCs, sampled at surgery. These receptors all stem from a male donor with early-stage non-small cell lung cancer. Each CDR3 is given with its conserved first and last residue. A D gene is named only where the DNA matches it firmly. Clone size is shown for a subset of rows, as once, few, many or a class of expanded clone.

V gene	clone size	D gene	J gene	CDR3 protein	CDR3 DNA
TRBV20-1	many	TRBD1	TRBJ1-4	CSARGLGQGHATNEKLFF	TGCAGTGCTAGAGGCTTGGGACAGGGCCACGCAACTAATGAAAAACTGTTTTTT
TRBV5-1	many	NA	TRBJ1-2	CASSLEGYGYTF	TGCGCCAGCAGCTTGGAGGGCTATGGCTACACCTTC
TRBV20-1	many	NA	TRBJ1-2	CSAHPAGTLQTAGLVYGYTF	TGCAGTGCTCACCCGGCGGGGACACTGCAAACCGCCGGGCTGGTCTATGGCTACACCTTC
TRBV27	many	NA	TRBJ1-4	CASSLNPSATNEKLFF	TGTGCCAGCAGTTTAAATCCCAGTGCAACTAATGAAAAACTGTTTTTT
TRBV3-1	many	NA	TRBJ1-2	CASSHSGGGSLYGYTF	TGTGCCAGCAGCCACAGTGGGGGGGGATCCCTCTATGGCTACACCTTC
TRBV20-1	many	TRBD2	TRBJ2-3	CSATPGAGGPTSTDTQYF	TGCAGTGCAACCCCAGGGGCGGGGGGCCCGACTAGCACAGATACGCAGTATTTT
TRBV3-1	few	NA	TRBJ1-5	CASSRGSSSGQPQHF	TGTGCCAGCAGCCGGGGGAGCTCGTCCGGTCAGCCCCAGCATTTT
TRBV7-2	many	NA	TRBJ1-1	CASSLNLRWRAMNTEAFF	TGTGCCAGCAGCTTAAATTTACGGTGGCGGGCAATGAACACTGAAGCTTTCTTT
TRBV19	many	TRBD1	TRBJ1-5	CASSLPPRGDSNQPQHF	TGTGCCAGTAGCCTTCCCCCCAGGGGGGATAGCAATCAGCCCCAGCATTTT
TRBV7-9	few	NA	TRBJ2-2	CASSLETDSANTGELFF	TGTGCCAGCAGCTTAGAAACTGACAGCGCGAACACCGGGGAGCTGTTTTTT
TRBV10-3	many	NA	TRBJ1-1	CAISESMGSTEAFF	TGTGCCATCAGTGAGTCGATGGGGAGCACTGAAGCTTTCTTT
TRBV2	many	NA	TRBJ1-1	CASSVTVNTEAFF	TGTGCCAGCAGTGTGACAGTGAACACTGAAGCTTTCTTT
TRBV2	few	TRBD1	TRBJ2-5	CASQGADQETQYF	TGTGCCAGCCAGGGGGCCGACCAAGAGACCCAGTACTTC
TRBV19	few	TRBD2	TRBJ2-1	CASRGRETGNEQFF	TGTGCCAGTAGGGGGAGGGAAACCGGCAATGAGCAGTTCTTC
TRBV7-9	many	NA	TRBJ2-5	CASSLAHRYQETQYF	TGTGCCAGCAGCTTAGCGCACAGATACCAAGAGACCCAGTACTTC
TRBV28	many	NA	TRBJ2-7	CASSPPWRDSDYEQYF	TGTGCCAGCAGTCCCCCATGGCGGGACAGCGACTACGAGCAGTACTTC
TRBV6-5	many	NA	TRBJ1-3	CASSPQDHSGNTIYF	TGTGCCAGCAGTCCACAGGACCACTCTGGAAACACCATATATTTT
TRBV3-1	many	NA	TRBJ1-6	CASSRPDNSPLHF	TGTGCCAGCAGCCGGCCTGATAATTCACCCCTCCACTTT
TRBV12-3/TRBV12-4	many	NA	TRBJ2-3	CASSRQYTDTQYF	TGTGCCAGCAGCAGACAGTACACAGATACGCAGTATTTT
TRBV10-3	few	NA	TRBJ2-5	CAISETGSETQYF	TGTGCCATCAGTGAGACAGGGTCAGAGACCCAGTACTTC
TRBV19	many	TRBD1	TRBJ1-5	CASTSTGQSNQPQHF	TGTGCCAGTACCTCCACGGGACAGAGCAATCAGCCCCAGCATTTT
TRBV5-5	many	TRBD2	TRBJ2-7	CASSPSGTSGYEQYF	TGTGCCAGCAGCCCATCCGGGACTAGCGGATACGAGCAGTACTTC
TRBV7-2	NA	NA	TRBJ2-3	CASSLSMTGGTSDTQYF	TGTGCCAGCAGCCTTAGTATGACGGGGGGCACGTCAGATACGCAGTATTTT
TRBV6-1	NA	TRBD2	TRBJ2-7	CASSRNAKGLAGPYEQYF	TGTGCCAGCAGTCGTAACGCCAAGGGACTAGCGGGGCCGTACGAGCAGTACTTC
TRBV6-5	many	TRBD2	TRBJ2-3	CASSYSGPQRGGDTDTQYF	TGTGCCAGCAGTTACTCAGGACCCCAGCGGGGGGGCGACACAGATACGCAGTATTTT
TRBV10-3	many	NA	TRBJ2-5	CAISDSTETQYF	TGTGCCATCAGTGACAGCACAGAGACCCAGTACTTC
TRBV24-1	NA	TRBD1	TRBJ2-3	CATGAWDRGADTQYF	TGTGCCACCGGAGCTTGGGACAGGGGGGCAGATACGCAGTATTTT
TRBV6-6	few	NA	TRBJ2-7	CASTRSAGFYEQYF	TGTGCCAGCACCAGGAGCGCGGGGTTCTACGAGCAGTACTTC
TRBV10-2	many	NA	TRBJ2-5	CASSERVETQYF	TGCGCCAGCAGTGAGAGGGTTGAGACCCAGTACTTC
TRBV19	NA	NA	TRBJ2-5	CASSINFASQETQYF	TGTGCCAGTAGTATTAACTTCGCTAGTCAAGAGACCCAGTACTTC
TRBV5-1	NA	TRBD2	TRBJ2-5	CASSFQAGNKETHYF	TGCGCCAGCAGCTTCCAAGCGGGGAACAAAGAGACCCACTACTTC
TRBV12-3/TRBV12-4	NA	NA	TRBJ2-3	CASSLGTSCSDTQYF	TGTGCCAGCAGTTTAGGGACTTCTTGTTCGGATACGCAGTATTTT
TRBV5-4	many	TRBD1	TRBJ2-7	CASSYGTGPYEQYF	TGTGCCAGCAGCTACGGGACAGGGCCCTACGAGCAGTACTTC
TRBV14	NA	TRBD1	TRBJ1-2	CASSPHGTGGATYTF	TGTGCCAGCAGCCCTCACGGGACAGGGGGCGCAACCTACACCTTC
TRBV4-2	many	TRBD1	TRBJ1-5	CASSQGGTERNQPQHF	TGTGCCAGCAGCCAAGGCGGGACAGAGAGAAATCAGCCCCAGCATTTT
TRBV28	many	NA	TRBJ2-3	CATHRLFSTDTQYF	TGTGCCACCCACAGACTATTTAGCACAGATACGCAGTATTTT
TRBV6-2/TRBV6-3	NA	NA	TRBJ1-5	CASSQTDSNQPQHF	TGTGCCAGCAGCCAGACGGACAGCAATCAGCCCCAGCATTTT
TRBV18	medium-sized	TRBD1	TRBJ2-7	CASSPTRGHEQYF	TGTGCCAGCTCACCCACAAGGGGGCACGAGCAGTACTTC
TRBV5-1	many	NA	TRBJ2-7	CASSTNRVEQYF	TGCGCCAGCAGCACGAACAGGGTCGAGCAGTACTTC
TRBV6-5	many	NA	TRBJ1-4	CASSLGFNEKLFF	TGTGCCAGCAGTCTGGGGTTCAATGAAAAACTGTTTTTT
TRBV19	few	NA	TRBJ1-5	CASSISMGNQPQHF	TGTGCCAGTAGTATCTCGATGGGTAATCAGCCCCAGCATTTT
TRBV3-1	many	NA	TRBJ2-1	CASSQDTTYNEQFF	TGTGCCAGCAGCCAAGATACCACCTACAATGAGCAGTTCTTC
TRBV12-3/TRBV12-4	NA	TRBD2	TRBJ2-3	CASSRTSGFTDTQYF	TGTGCCAGCAGTCGGACTAGCGGATTCACAGATACGCAGTATTTT
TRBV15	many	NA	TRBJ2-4	CATSREANIQYF	TGTGCCACCAGCAGAGAGGCAAACATTCAGTACTTC
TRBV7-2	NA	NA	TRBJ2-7	CASSQQTYEQYF	TGTGCCAGCAGCCAACAAACGTACGAGCAGTACTTC
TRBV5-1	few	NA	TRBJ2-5	CASSVARKETQYF	TGCGCCAGCAGCGTAGCGCGGAAGGAGACCCAGTACTTC
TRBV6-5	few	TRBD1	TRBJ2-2	CASLLGQGTGELFF	TGTGCCAGCCTTTTGGGACAGGGTACCGGGGAGCTGTTTTTT
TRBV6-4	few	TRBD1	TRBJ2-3	CASSPQGATTDTQYF	TGTGCCAGCAGTCCCCAGGGGGCGACCACAGATACGCAGTATTTT
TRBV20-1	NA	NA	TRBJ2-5	CSAEPGRQKETQYF	TGCAGTGCTGAACCGGGACGGCAAAAAGAGACCCAGTACTTC
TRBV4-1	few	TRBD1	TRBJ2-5	CASSLNPGQNQETQYF	TGCGCCAGCAGCCTTAACCCGGGACAGAACCAAGAGACCCAGTACTTC
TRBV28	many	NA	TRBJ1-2	CASSLSGNYGYTF	TGTGCCAGCAGTTTATCCGGAAACTATGGCTACACCTTC
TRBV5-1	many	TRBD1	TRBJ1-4	CASTYSGTDNEKLFF	TGCGCCAGCACCTACTCCGGGACAGACAATGAAAAACTGTTTTTT
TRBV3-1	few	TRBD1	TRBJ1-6	CASSQGTGDGPLHF	TGTGCCAGCAGCCAAGGGACAGGGGATGGACCCCTCCACTTT
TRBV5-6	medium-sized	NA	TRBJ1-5	CASSLAAGQPQHF	TGTGCCAGCAGCTTGGCCGCGGGTCAGCCCCAGCATTTT
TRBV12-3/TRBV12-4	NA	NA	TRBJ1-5	CASSFAGSNQPQHF	TGTGCCAGCAGTTTCGCGGGGAGCAATCAGCCCCAGCATTTT